This T cell receptor (beta chain) was recovered during a study of CD4 and CD8 cells across lung adenocarcinoma regions. TCRdb re-analysed the PCR reads in MiXCR, keeping a single row per CDR3 protein. The repertoire holds 22,000 or so distinct CDR3 sequences, with around half as singletons. CDR3 size: 13 residues. Germline CDR1 and CDR2: MNHNS and SASEGT. The ends were cut back, 6 bases at V and 2 bases at J, with 8 bases in the middle. The patients had localized lung adenocarcinoma, a non-small cell subtype. The clonotype originates from a female donor with lung adenocarcinoma. The CD4 and CD8 labels of this study may be unreliable. The chain carries TRBV6-1 and TRBJ2-1; D gene ambiguous. The sequenced sample was CD8+ T cells from the center of a lung tumor. The CDR3 DNA follows: TGTGCCAGCAGCGTTCAGGCCTACAATGAGCAGTTCTTC. Its protein product is CASSVQAYNEQFF.